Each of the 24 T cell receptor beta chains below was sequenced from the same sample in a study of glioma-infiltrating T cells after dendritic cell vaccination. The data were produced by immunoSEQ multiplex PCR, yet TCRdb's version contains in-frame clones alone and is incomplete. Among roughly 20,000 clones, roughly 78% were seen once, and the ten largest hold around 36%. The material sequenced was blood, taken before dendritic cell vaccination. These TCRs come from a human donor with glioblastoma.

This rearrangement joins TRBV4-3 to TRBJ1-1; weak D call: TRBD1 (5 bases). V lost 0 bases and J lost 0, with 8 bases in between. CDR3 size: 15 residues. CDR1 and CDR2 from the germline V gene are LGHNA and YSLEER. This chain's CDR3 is CASSQDGALNTEAFF. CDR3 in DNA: TGCGCCAGCAGCCAAGATGGGGCTCTGAACACTGAAGCTTTCTTT.

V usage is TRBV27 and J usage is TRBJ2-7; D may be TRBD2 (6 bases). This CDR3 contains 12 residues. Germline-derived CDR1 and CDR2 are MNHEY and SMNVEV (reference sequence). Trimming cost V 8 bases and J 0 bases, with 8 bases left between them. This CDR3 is CASGRPSYEQYF. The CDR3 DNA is TGTGCCAGCGGGAGGCCCTCCTACGAGCAGTACTTC.

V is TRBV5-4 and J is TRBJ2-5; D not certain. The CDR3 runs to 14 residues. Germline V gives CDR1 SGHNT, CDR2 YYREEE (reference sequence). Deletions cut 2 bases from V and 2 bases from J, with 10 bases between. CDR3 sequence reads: CASSFGPNQETQYF. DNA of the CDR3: TGTGCCAGCAGCTTCGGTCCAAATCAAGAGACCCAGTACTTC.

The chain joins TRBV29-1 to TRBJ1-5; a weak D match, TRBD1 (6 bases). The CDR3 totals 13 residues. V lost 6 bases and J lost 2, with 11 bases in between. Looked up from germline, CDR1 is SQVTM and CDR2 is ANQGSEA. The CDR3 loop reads CSVVQGRNQPQHF. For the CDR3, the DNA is TGCAGCGTCGTACAGGGACGCAATCAGCCCCAGCATTTT. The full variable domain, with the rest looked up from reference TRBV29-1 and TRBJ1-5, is SAVISQKPSRDICQRGTSLTIQCQVDSQVTMMFWYRQQPGQSLTLIATANQGSEATYESGFVIDKFPISRPNLTFSTLTVSNMSPEDSSIYLCSVVQGRNQPQHFGDGTRLSIL.

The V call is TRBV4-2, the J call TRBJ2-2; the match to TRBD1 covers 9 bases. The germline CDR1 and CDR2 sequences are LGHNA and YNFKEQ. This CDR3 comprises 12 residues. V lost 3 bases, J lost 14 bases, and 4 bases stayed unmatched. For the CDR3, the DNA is TGTGCCAGCAGCCAGGGGGACAGGGTCCTGTTTTTT. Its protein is CASSQGDRVLFF.

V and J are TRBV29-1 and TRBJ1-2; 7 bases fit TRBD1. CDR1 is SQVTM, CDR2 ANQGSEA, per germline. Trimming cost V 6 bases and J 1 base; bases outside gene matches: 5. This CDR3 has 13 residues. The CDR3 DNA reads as TGCAGCGTCGCAGGGGGTGTTAACTATGGCTACACCTTC. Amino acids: CSVAGGVNYGYTF.

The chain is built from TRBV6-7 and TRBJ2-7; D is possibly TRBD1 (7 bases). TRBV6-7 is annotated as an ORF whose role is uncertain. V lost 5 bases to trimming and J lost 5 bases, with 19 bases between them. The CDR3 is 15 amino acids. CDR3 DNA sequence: TGTGCCAGCAGTGAATCGGCAGGGGGGAGCCACGAGCAGTACTTC. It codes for CASSESAGGSHEQYF.

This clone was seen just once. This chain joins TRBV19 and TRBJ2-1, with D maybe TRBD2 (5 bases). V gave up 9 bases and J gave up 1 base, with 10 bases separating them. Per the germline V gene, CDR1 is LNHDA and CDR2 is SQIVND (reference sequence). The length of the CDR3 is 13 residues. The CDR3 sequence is CASGEDSYNEQFF. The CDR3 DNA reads TGTGCCAGCGGGGAAGATTCCTACAATGAGCAGTTCTTC.

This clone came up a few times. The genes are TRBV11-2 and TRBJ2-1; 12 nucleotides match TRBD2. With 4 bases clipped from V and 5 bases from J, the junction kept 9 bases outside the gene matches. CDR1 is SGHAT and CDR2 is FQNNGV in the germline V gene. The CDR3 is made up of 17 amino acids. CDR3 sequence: CASSSGSSGRGHNEQFF. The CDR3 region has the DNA TGTGCCAGCAGCTCGGGTTCTAGCGGGAGGGGACACAATGAGCAGTTCTTC.

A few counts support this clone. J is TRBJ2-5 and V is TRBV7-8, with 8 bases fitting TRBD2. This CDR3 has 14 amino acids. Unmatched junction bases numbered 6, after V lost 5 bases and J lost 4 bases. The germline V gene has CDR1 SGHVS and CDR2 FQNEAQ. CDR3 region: CASSPGGLGETQYF. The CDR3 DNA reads TGTGCCAGCAGCCCGGGAGGGCTCGGAGAGACCCAGTACTTC.

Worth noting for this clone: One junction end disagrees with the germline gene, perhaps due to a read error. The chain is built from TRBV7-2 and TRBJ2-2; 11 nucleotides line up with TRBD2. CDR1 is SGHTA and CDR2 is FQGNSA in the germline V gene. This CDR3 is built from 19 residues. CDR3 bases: TGTGCCAGCAGCGTAGCGGGACTAGCGGTTTCCTGGGGCACCGGGGAGCTGTTTTTT. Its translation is CASSVAGLAVSWGTGELFF.

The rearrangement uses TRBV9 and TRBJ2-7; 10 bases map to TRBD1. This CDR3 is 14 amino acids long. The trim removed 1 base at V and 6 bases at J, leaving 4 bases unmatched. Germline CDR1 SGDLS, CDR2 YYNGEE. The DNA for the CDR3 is TGTGCCAGCAGCGTAACTGGGACAGGGGTCGAGCAGTACTTC. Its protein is CASSVTGTGVEQYF. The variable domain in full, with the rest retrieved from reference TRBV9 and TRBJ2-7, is DSGVTQTPKHLITATGQRVTLRCSPRSGDLSVYWYQQSLDQGLQFLIQYYNGEERAKGNILERFSAQQFPDLHSELNLSSLELGDSALYFCASSVTGTGVEQYFGPGTRLTVT.

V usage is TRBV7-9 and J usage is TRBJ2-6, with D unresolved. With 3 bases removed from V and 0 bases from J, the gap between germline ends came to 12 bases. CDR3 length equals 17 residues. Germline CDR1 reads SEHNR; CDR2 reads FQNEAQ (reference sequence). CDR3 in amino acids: CASSFLAANSGANVLTF. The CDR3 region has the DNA TGTGCCAGCAGCTTTTTAGCAGCTAACTCTGGGGCCAACGTCCTGACTTTC. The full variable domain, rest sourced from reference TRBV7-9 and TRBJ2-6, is DTGVSQNPRHKITKRGQNVTFRCDPISEHNRLYWYRQTLGQGPEFLTYFQNEAQLEKSRLLSDRFSAERPKGSFSTLEIQRTEQGDSAMYLCASSFLAANSGANVLTFGAGSRLTVL.

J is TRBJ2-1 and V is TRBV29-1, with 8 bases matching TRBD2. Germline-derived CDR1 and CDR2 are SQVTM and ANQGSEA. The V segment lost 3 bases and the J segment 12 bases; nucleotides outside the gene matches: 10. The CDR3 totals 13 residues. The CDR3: CSVEYSGKWGQFF. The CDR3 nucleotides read TGCAGCGTTGAGTATAGCGGGAAATGGGGGCAGTTCTTC.

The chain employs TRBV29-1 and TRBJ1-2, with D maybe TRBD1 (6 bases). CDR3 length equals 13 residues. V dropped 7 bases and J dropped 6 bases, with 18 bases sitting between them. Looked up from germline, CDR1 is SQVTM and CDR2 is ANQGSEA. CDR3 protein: CSGGPQGYDGYTF. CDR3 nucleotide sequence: TGCAGCGGGGGGCCTCAGGGGTACGATGGCTACACCTTC.

DNA for the CDR3: TGTGCCAGCAGCGGGAATAGCGGGAGGGTATACAATGAGCAGTTCTTC. Translated, it gives CASSGNSGRVYNEQFF. The chain employs TRBV5-4 and TRBJ2-1; 11 bases fit TRBD2. CDR3 length equals 16 residues. CDR1 SGHNT and CDR2 YYREEE come from the germline V gene (reference sequence). Unmatched junction bases numbered 7, after V lost 4 bases and J lost 4 bases.

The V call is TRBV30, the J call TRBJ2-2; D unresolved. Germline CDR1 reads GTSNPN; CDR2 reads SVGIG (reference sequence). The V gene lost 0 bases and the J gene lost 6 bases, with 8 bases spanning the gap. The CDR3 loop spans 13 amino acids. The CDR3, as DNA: TGTGCCTGGAGTGTACGAGTGGCCGGGGAGCTGTTTTTT. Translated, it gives CAWSVRVAGELFF.

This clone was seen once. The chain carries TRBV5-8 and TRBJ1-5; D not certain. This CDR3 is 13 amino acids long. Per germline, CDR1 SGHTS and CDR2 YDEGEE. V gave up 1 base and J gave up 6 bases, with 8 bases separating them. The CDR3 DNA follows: TGTGCCAGCAGCTTGCGGGTCGGTCAGCCCCAGCATTTT. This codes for CASSLRVGQPQHF.

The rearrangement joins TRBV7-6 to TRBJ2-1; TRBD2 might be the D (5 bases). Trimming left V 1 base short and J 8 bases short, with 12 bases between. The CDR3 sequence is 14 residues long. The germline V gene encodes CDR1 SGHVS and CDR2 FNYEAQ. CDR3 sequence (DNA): TGTGCCAGCAGCTTAGGCGGGCCCGGGGATGAGCAGTTCTTC. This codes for CASSLGGPGDEQFF.

CDR3 in amino acids: CATSRAPNTGELFF. The CDR3 DNA is TGTGCCACCAGCAGAGCTCCGAACACCGGGGAGCTGTTTTTT. This rearrangement joins TRBV15 to TRBJ2-2; D remains unclear. Germline V lookup: CDR1 LNHNV, CDR2 YYDKDF (reference sequence). Trimming removed 1 base from V and 0 bases from J, with 3 bases in between. The CDR3 has 14 amino acids.

CDR3 nucleotides: TGTGCCAGCTCACCCGGTGCAGGCGGGAGGGACTATGGCTACACCTTC. Amino acids: CASSPGAGGRDYGYTF. This chain links TRBV18 with TRBJ1-2; D gene unclear. Trimming removed 3 bases from V and 3 bases from J, with 17 bases in between. Germline V gene sequence: CDR1 KGHSH, CDR2 LQKENI. This CDR3 has 16 residues.

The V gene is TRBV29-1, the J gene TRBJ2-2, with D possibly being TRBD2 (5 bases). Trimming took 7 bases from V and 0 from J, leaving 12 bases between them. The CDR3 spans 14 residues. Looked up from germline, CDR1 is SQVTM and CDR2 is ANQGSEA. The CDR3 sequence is CSALIAPNTGELFF. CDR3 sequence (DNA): TGCAGCGCTTTAATAGCGCCGAACACCGGGGAGCTGTTTTTT.

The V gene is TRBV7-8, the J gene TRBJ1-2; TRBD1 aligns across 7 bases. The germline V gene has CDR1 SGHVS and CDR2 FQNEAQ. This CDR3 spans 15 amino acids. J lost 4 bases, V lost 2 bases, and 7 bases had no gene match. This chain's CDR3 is CASSLLGGNLYGYTF. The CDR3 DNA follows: TGTGCCAGCAGCTTATTAGGGGGCAACCTCTATGGCTACACCTTC.

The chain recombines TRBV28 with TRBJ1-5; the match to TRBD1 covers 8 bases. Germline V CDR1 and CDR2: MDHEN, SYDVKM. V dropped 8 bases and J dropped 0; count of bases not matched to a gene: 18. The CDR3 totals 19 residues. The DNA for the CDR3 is TGTGCCAGCGAAGTGTCACCGGGACAGGTTGTGGATAGCAATCAGCCCCAGCATTTT. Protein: CASEVSPGQVVDSNQPQHF.